The 26 T cell receptor beta chains reported below all come from one sample, sequenced in a study of blood T cells in healthy people across ages. Then a second PCR, running roughly 7 to 11 cycles, was carried out with a sample-barcoded 5' primer and a J-beta primer mix. TCRdb recomputed calls from the 5' RACE reads with MiXCR, one row per CDR3 protein. This sample has some 560,000 distinct CDR3 sequences, with over 25% found just once. The same sample was also studied in work on T cells of mothers and their children.

Sequenced: blood. The receptors shown here come from a boy younger than 10 in good health.

The V call is TRBV7-2, the J call TRBJ2-3; perhaps D is TRBD1 or TRBD2 (5 bases each). The germline V and J ends were trimmed by 3 bases and 3 bases, with 16 bases remaining between them. The V gene's germline CDR1 is SGHTA and CDR2 FQGNSA. The CDR3 length is 16 residues. CDR3 in amino acids: CASSFIWGNLTDTQYF. In DNA form, the CDR3 reads TGTGCCAGCAGCTTCATTTGGGGGAATCTGACAGATACGCAGTATTTT.

This clonotype showed up many times. The genes are TRBV7-8 and TRBJ2-1; 10 bases are a match to TRBD2. The CDR3 is 15 residues long. J was trimmed by 3 bases and V by 11 bases; bases with no gene match: 10. The germline gives CDR1 SGHVS, CDR2 FQNEAQ. The CDR3 loop is CASLAGAAGYNEQFF. DNA for the CDR3: TGTGCCTCGCTAGCGGGAGCAGCGGGCTACAATGAGCAGTTCTTC.

In regard to this clonotype: One end of the junction varies from germline; a read error may be responsible. V gene TRBV15 combines with J gene TRBJ2-7, with 8 bases fitting TRBD1. Germline lookup yields CDR1 LNHNV and CDR2 YYDKDF (reference sequence). The CDR3 sequence is 16 residues long. DNA for the CDR3: TGTGTCACCAGCAGATCGCCGTGGGACAGGCCCTACGAGCAGTACTTC. Translating it yields CVTSRSPWDRPYEQYF.

V usage is TRBV6-6 and J usage is TRBJ2-4, with TRBD1 identical over 7 bases. With V trimmed by 6 bases and J by 6 bases, 11 bases remained unmatched. CDR1 MNHNY and CDR2 SVGAGI come from the germline V gene (reference sequence). This CDR3 region has 15 residues. CDR3 coding DNA: TGTGCCAGCAGACGGGACAGCTCTCGGAGAAACATTCAGTACTTC. Translated: CASRRDSSRRNIQYF.

In its sample, this clonotype was seen a few times. The CDR3 is CSASRGHYEQYF. The CDR3 coding sequence is TGCAGTGCTAGCAGGGGGCACTACGAGCAGTACTTC. This chain connects TRBV20-1 to TRBJ2-7, with 8 bases matching TRBD1. The V gene end was trimmed by 3 bases and the J gene end by 3 bases; junction bases not matched to a gene: 1. The CDR3 length is 12 residues. Germline V lookup: CDR1 DFQATT, CDR2 SNEGSKA (reference sequence).

This clonotype turned up a few times. This chain links TRBV20-1 with TRBJ2-1; 7 bases align to TRBD1. The CDR3 sequence is 16 residues long. V lost 2 bases and J lost 8; bases outside the gene matches: 15. Germline CDR1 DFQATT, CDR2 SNEGSKA (reference sequence). The CDR3 nucleotides are TGCAGTGCTAGATCGCGACAGGGTTCTATATACGATGAGCAGTTCTTC. This gives the protein CSARSRQGSIYDEQFF.

The chain uses TRBV30 and TRBJ2-5; D gene ambiguous. The CDR3 sequence is 13 residues long. The V gene's germline CDR1 is GTSNPN and CDR2 SVGIG (reference sequence). Trimming stripped 3 bases from V and 2 bases from J, with 10 bases between. The CDR3 nucleotides are TGTGCCTGGAGGACCAAGAATCAAGAGACCCAGTACTTC. Encoded protein: CAWRTKNQETQYF.

This clonotype was seen a few times. The chain uses TRBV7-2 and TRBJ2-3, with D perhaps matching TRBD2 (5 bases). V gave up 1 base and J gave up 14 bases, with 16 bases separating them. The germline gives CDR1 SGHTA, CDR2 FQGNSA. There are 13 residues in the CDR3. The CDR3 spells CASSLVRVAIAYF. Here the CDR3 DNA reads TGTGCCAGCAGCTTAGTGCGGGTAGCAATTGCGTATTTT.

This chain uses TRBV7-8 with TRBJ2-1, with D perhaps being TRBD1 or TRBD2 (5 bases each). V was trimmed by 7 bases and J by 1 base, leaving 17 bases between them. The CDR3 consists of 16 residues. CDR1 and CDR2 (germline): SGHVS, FQNEAQ. The CDR3 sequence: CASKWGTALSYNEQFF. CDR3 coding DNA: TGTGCCAGCAAGTGGGGGACCGCTCTATCCTACAATGAGCAGTTCTTC.

This clonotype has a handful of counts. The V call is TRBV29-1, the J call TRBJ1-1; D call uncertain. In germline, CDR1 is SQVTM, CDR2 ANQGSEA. The ends were cut back, 4 bases at V and 0 bases at J, with 12 bases in the middle. The CDR3 has 14 amino acids. The CDR3 nucleotides are TGCAGCGTTGTGCAGGTGCAGGTGAACACTGAAGCTTTCTTT. Protein sequence: CSVVQVQVNTEAFF. Full variable domain (missing parts from reference TRBV29-1 and TRBJ1-1): SAVISQKPSRDICQRGTSLTIQCQVDSQVTMMFWYRQQPGQSLTLIATANQGSEATYESGFVIDKFPISRPNLTFSTLTVSNMSPEDSSIYLCSVVQVQVNTEAFFGQGTRLTVV.

This chain uses TRBV5-1 with TRBJ1-3; no definite D call. Germline assignment: CDR1 SGHRS and CDR2 YFSETQ. This CDR3 is 14 amino acids long. Deletions cut 0 bases from V and 4 bases from J, with 8 bases between. Here the CDR3 reads CASSLDGYGNTIYF. In DNA, the CDR3 is TGCGCCAGCAGCTTGGATGGGTACGGAAACACCATATATTTT.

This clonotype has more than one count but fewer than ten. J is TRBJ1-2 and V is TRBV7-9; D is ambiguous. The germline CDR1 and CDR2 sequences are SEHNR and FQNEAQ (reference sequence). The CDR3 sequence is 14 residues long. With 3 bases removed from V and 0 bases from J, the gap between germline ends came to 8 bases. The CDR3 sequence: CASSLALANYGYTF. The CDR3 nucleotides are TGTGCCAGCAGCTTGGCCTTAGCTAACTATGGCTACACCTTC.

The rearrangement links TRBV3-1 to TRBJ2-5; perhaps TRBD2 as D (6 bases). Germline V gives CDR1 LGHDT, CDR2 YNNKEL (reference sequence). The CDR3 is made up of 14 amino acids. V was cut by 0 bases and J by 4 bases, with 9 bases left in between. Here the CDR3 DNA reads TGTGCCAGCAGCCAAGATTTCGGGGGAGAGACCCAGTACTTC. It yields the protein CASSQDFGGETQYF.

With regard to this clonotype: The conserved phenylalanine or tryptophan is not found at the CDR3 terminus, so this likely reflects a read error. This rearrangement joins TRBV6-5 to TRBJ2-5; 10 nucleotides match TRBD2. Germline trimming cut 8 bases from V and 5 bases from J; bases unmatched to any gene: 11. The CDR3 has 15 residues. Germline lookup yields CDR1 MNHEY and CDR2 SVGAGI. As DNA, the CDR3 is TGTGCCAGCCTGCCAGGACTAGCGGCTGAGGAGACCCAGTACATC. Its protein product is CASLPGLAAEETQYI.

A few counts support this clonotype. The rearrangement links TRBV20-1 to TRBJ1-5; TRBD1 aligns across 7 bases. With V trimmed by 3 bases and J by 2 bases, 4 bases remained unmatched. The CDR3 is made up of 14 amino acids. Germline CDR1 is DFQATT and CDR2 is SNEGSKA (reference sequence). This CDR3 reads CSARTGYRNQPQHF. The DNA for the CDR3 is TGCAGTGCTAGGACAGGGTATCGCAATCAGCCCCAGCATTTT.

V is TRBV13 and J is TRBJ2-2; 8 nucleotides agree with TRBD1. Losses at the gene ends were 3 bases for V and 4 bases for J; bases not matched to a gene: 4. The CDR3 spans 15 residues. The germline V gene encodes CDR1 PRHDT and CDR2 FYEKMQ (reference sequence). The chain's CDR3 is CASSFGQGGTGELFF. DNA of the CDR3: TGTGCCAGCAGCTTCGGACAGGGAGGCACCGGGGAGCTGTTTTTT. The variable domain in full, completed from reference TRBV13 and TRBJ2-2, reads AAGVIQSPRHLIKEKRETATLKCYPIPRHDTVYWYQQGPGQDPQFLISFYEKMQSDKGSIPDRFSAQQFSDYHSELNMSSLELGDSALYFCASSFGQGGTGELFFGEGSRLTVL.

The chain carries TRBV18 and TRBJ2-3, with 8 bases that match TRBD1. V lost 4 bases, J lost 1 base, and 1 base stayed unmatched. Germline CDR1 KGHSH, CDR2 LQKENI. The CDR3 sequence is 14 residues long. The CDR3 here is CASSLRGRTDTQYF. The CDR3 bases are TGTGCCAGCTCACTCAGGGGGCGCACAGATACGCAGTATTTT.

The rearrangement joins TRBV3-1 to TRBJ2-3, with 12 bases aligning to TRBD2. This CDR3 spans 15 amino acids. CDR1 is LGHDT and CDR2 is YNNKEL in the germline V gene (reference sequence). After removal of 4 bases from V and 4 bases from J, the junction contained 3 bases not matched to a gene. CDR3 bases: TGTGCCAGCAGCCCACTAGCGGGGGGCTCAGATACGCAGTATTTT. Amino acid sequence: CASSPLAGGSDTQYF.

This clonotype was observed a few times. The rearrangement joins TRBV30 to TRBJ2-5; 7 nucleotides match TRBD1. The DNA end favors TRBJ2-1, so the J call may be wrong. Germline V lookup: CDR1 GTSNPN, CDR2 SVGIG (reference sequence). The CDR3 loop spans 14 amino acids. The CDR3 here is CAWNSQGVDNEQFF. CDR3 nucleotides: TGTGCCTGGAACAGCCAGGGGGTGGACAATGAGCAGTTCTTC.

V usage is TRBV7-9 and J usage is TRBJ2-7; 8 bases are shared with TRBD2. Trimming took 6 bases from V and 3 from J; bases not matched to a gene: 13. Germline lookup yields CDR1 SEHNR and CDR2 FQNEAQ (reference sequence). The CDR3 contains 16 residues. The CDR3 bases are TGTGCCAGCAGTTCACCATGGGCGGGGGGTCACTACGAGCAGTACTTC. This sequence encodes CASSSPWAGGHYEQYF.

This clonotype was seen more than once but under ten times. The chain uses TRBV11-2 and TRBJ2-4; 10 bases are shared with TRBD2. This CDR3 is 17 amino acids long. Germline V gives CDR1 SGHAT, CDR2 FQNNGV. Germline trimming cut 3 bases from V and 3 bases from J; bases unmatched to any gene: 8. Written as DNA, the CDR3 is TGTGCCAGCAGCTTGGGGGGACTAGCGTCTAGCAAAAACATTCAGTACTTC. Translated, it gives CASSLGGLASSKNIQYF.

J is TRBJ1-4 and V is TRBV4-3; no reliable D call. Trimming removed 0 bases at V and 8 bases at J, with 13 bases between. The length of the CDR3 is 15 residues. Germline V gene lookup returns CDR1 LGHNA and CDR2 YSLEER. The CDR3 DNA is TGCGCCAGCAGCCAAGAAACAGCTGGATGGGAAAAACTGTTTTTT. This encodes CASSQETAGWEKLFF.

The chain couples TRBV29-1 to TRBJ2-3; perhaps TRBD1 as D (5 bases). The CDR3 totals 14 residues. V was cut by 7 bases and J by 5 bases, with 19 bases left in between. The germline gives CDR1 SQVTM, CDR2 ANQGSEA. The CDR3 reads CSGWGGAGQDTQYF. CDR3 nucleotide sequence: TGCAGCGGTTGGGGCGGAGCCGGTCAAGATACGCAGTATTTT.

V is TRBV9 and J is TRBJ2-2; D not resolved. The CDR3 is 16 residues long. Trimming pared 3 bases from V and 0 bases from J, leaving 12 bases between. From germline, CDR1 is SGDLS and CDR2 YYNGEE. The CDR3 spells CASSGRRGTNTGELFF. CDR3 nucleotides: TGTGCCAGCAGCGGCCGTCGTGGAACGAACACCGGGGAGCTGTTTTTT.

The chain uses TRBV6-6 and TRBJ2-5, with 16 bases fitting TRBD2. The J call may be mistaken, given a closer DNA end match to TRBJ2-1. This CDR3 is 15 amino acids long. CDR1 is MNHNY, CDR2 SVGAGI, per germline (reference sequence). The CDR3 spells CASSAPGLAGGQQFF. The DNA for the CDR3 is TGTGCCAGCAGTGCCCCGGGACTAGCGGGGGGGCAGCAGTTCTTC.

This clonotype has more than one count but fewer than ten. The chain employs TRBV30 and TRBJ1-4; unclear D gene. V was cut by 4 bases and J by 7 bases, with 10 bases left in between. CDR1 is GTSNPN, CDR2 SVGIG, per germline (reference sequence). CDR3 length: 12 residues. DNA for the CDR3: TGTGCCTGGACTTCGTCAAGTGAAAAACTGTTTTTT. Its protein product is CAWTSSSEKLFF.